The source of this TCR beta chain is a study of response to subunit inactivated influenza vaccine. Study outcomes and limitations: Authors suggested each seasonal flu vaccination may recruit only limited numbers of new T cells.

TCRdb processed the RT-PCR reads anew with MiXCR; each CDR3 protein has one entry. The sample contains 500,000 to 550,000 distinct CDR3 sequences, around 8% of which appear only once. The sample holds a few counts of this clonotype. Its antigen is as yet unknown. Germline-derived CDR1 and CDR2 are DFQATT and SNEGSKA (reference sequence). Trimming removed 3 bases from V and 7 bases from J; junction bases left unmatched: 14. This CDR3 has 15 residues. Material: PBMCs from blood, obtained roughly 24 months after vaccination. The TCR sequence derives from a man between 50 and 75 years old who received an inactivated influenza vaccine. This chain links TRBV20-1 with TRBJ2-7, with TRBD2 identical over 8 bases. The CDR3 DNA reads TGCAGTGCTAGTGGTGGGACTAGAGGGTCTCGGGAGCAGTACTTC. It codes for CSASGGTRGSREQYF.